Sequencing of this T cell receptor (beta chain) was carried out in a study of cytomegalovirus exposure and HLA in healthy donors. Study-wide results and caveats: In a later analysis, a genetic analysis reported fewer productive-TCR N-insertions in an Asian-associated ancestry cluster than the cohort average. 87-base-pair reads could not separate some V segments, including TRBV6-2 and TRBV6-3. In a later analysis, TCR association rates varied by HLA locus: DRB1 most, HLA-C fewest. Looking again later, the authors saw that most CMV-associated TCR beta chains seemed HLA-restricted.

As for this clone: What it recognizes is unknown.

Researchers ran the PCR with 60 Vbeta and 13 Jbeta primers. Clones were read by immunoSEQ multiplex PCR, and TCRdb kept only the in-frame ones, dropping some. This table lists 150,000 or so clones. Germline V gene sequence: CDR1 LGHNA, CDR2 YNFKEQ. The trim removed 3 bases at V and 2 bases at J, leaving 3 bases unmatched. The CDR3 runs 15 residues. Material: PBMCs. This rearrangement joins TRBV4-2 to TRBJ2-5, with 10 positions matching TRBD2. The clonotype originates from a woman aged 45-65 years in good health and CMV-seronegative. For the CDR3, the DNA is TGTGCCAGCAGCCAGGTAGCGGGGGGACAAGAGACCCAGTACTTC. Translated: CASSQVAGGQETQYF.